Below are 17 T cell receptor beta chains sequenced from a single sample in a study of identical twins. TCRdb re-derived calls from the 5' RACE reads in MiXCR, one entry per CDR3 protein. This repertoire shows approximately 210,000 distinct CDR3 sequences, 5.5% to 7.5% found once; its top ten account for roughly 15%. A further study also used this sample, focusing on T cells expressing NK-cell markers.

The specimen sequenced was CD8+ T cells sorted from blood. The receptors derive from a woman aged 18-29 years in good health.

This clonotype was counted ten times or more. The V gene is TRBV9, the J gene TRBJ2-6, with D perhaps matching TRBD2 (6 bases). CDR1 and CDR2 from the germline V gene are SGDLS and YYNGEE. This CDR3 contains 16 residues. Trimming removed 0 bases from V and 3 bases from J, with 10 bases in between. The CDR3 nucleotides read TGTGCCAGCAGCGTAGAGACTAGTATTGGGGCCAACGTCCTGACTTTC. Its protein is CASSVETSIGANVLTF.

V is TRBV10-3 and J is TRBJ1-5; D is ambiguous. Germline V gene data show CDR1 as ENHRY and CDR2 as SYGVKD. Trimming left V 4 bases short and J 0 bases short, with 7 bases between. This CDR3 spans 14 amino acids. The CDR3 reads CAISGTDSNQPQHF. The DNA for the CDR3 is TGTGCCATCAGTGGTACAGATAGCAATCAGCCCCAGCATTTT.

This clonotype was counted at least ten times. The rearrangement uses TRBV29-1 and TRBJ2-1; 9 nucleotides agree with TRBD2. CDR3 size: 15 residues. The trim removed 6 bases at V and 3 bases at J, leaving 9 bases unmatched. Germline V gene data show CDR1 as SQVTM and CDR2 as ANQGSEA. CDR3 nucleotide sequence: TGCAGCGTGGCGGTTAGCGGGAGTGACTACAATGAGCAGTTCTTC. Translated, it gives CSVAVSGSDYNEQFF.

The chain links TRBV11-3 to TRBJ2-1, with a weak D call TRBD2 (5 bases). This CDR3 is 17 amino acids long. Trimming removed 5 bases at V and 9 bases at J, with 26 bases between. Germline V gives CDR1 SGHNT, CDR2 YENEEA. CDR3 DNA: TGTGCCAGCAGCCCCAGAACGTCCGAGGGCCTTCTTGGTGAGCAGTTCTTC. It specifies CASSPRTSEGLLGEQFF.

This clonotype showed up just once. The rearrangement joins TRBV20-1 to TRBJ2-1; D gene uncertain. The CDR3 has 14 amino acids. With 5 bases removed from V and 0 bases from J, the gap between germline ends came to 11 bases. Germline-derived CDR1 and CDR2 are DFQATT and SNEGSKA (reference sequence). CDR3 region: CSARTTSSYNEQFF. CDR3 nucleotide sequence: TGCAGTGCTCGGACGACCAGCTCCTACAATGAGCAGTTCTTC.

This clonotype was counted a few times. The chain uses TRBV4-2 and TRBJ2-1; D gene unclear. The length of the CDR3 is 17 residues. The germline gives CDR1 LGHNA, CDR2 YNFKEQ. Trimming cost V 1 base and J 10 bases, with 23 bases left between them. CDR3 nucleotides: TGTGCCAGCAGCCAAGGCCCCCCCCGAAGTCCAAATGGGGAGCAGTTCTTC. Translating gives CASSQGPPRSPNGEQFF.

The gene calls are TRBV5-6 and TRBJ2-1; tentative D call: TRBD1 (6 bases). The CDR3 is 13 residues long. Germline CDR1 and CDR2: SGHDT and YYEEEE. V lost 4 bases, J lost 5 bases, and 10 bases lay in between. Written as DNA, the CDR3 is TGTGCCAGCAGCCTCGGGACACACAATGAGCAGTTCTTC. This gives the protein CASSLGTHNEQFF. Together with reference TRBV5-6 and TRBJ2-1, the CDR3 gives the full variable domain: DAGVTQSPTHLIKTRGQQVTLRCSPKSGHDTVSWYQQALGQGPQFIFQYYEEEERQRGNFPDRFSGHQFPNYSSELNVNALLLGDSALYLCASSLGTHNEQFFGPGTRLTVL.

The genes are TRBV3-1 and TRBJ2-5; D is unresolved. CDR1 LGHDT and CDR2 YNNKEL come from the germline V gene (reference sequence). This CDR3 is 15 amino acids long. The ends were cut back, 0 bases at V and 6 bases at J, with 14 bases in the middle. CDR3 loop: CASSQERETKQTQYF. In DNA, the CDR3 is TGTGCCAGCAGCCAAGAAAGAGAGACAAAACAGACCCAGTACTTC.

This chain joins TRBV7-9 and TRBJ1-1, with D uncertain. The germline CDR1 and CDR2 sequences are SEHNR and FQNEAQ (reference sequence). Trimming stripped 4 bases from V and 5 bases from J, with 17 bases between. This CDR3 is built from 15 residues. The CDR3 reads CASSSEGEFRTEAFF. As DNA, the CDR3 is TGTGCCAGCAGCTCGGAAGGTGAATTTAGGACTGAAGCTTTCTTT.

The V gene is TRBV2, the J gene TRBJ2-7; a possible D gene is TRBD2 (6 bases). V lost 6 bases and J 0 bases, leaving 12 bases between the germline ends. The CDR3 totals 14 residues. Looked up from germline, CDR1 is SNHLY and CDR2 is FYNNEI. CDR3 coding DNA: TGTGCCAGCAGGGAGGGAGCGGTCTCCTACGAGCAGTACTTC. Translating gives CASREGAVSYEQYF. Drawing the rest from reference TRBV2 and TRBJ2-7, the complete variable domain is EPEVTQTPSHQVTQMGQEVILRCVPISNHLYFYWYRQILGQKVEFLVSFYNNEISEKSEIFDDQFSVERPDGSNFTLKIRSTKLEDSAMYFCASREGAVSYEQYFGPGTRLTVT.

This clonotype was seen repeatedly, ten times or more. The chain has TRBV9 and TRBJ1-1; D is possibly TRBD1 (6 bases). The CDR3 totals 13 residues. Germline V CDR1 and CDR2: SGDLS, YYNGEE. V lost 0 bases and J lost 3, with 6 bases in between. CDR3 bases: TGTGCCAGCAGCGTAGCAGGGGACACTGAAGCTTTCTTT. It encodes CASSVAGDTEAFF.

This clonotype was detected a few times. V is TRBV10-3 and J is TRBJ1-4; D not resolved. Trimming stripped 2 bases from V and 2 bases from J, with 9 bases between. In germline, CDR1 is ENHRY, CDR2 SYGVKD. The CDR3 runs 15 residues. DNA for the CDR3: TGTGCCATCAGTGAGATGACGGCCACTAATGAAAAACTGTTTTTT. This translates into CAISEMTATNEKLFF.

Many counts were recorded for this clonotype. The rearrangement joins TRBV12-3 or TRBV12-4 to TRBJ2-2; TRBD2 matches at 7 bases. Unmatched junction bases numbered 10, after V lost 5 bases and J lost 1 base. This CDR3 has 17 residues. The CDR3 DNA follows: TGTGCCAGCAGTCCGACCCTAGCGGAGAAGAACACCGGGGAGCTGTTTTTT. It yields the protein CASSPTLAEKNTGELFF.

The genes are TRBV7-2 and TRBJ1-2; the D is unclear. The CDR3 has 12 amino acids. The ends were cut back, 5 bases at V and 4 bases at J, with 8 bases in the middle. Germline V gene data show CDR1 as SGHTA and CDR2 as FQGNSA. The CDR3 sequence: CASSTGGYGYTF. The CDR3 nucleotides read TGTGCCAGCAGCACCGGTGGCTATGGCTACACCTTC.

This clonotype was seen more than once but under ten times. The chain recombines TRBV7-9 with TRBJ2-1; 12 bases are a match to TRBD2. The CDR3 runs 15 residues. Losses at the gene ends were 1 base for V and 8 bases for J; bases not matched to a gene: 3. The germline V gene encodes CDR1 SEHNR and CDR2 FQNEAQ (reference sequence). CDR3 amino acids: CASSLGTSGNDEQFF. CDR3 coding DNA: TGTGCCAGCAGCTTAGGGACTAGCGGGAATGATGAGCAGTTCTTC.

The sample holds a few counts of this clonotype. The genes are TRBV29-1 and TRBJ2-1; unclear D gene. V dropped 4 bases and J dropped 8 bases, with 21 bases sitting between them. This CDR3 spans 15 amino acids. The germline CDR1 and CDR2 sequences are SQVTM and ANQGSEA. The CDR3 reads CSVGSGRSLVDEQFF. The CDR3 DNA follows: TGCAGCGTTGGGTCCGGACGGTCTTTGGTGGATGAGCAGTTCTTC.

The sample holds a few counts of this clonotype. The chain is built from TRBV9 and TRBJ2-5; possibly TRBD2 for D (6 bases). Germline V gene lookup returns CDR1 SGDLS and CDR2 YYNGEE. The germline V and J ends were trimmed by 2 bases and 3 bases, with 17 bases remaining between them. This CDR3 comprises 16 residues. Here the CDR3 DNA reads TGTGCCAGCAGCGTCATCCCGGGAGTAGCTGAAGAGACCCAGTACTTC. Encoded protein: CASSVIPGVAEETQYF.